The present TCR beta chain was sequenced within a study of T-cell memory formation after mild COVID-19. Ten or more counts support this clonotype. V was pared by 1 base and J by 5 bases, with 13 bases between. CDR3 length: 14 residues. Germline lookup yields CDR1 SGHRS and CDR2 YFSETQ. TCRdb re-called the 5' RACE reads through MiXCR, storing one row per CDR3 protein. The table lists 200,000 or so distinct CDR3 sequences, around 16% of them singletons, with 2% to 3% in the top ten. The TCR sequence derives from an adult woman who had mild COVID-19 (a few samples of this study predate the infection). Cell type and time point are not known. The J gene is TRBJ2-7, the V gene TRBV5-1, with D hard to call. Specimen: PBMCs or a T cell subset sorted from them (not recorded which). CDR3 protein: CASSLSSSADEQYF. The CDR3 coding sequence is TGCGCCAGCAGCTTGTCGAGTAGTGCAGACGAGCAGTACTTC.